This T cell receptor beta chain appears in the sequencing data of a study of vaccination and CD4 T cells after COVID-19. Study at large: At a median about 78 days (range 14 to 241) after dose two, post-vaccine samples were obtained.

An Oncomine TCR Beta short-read assay was used to sequence the DNA from cultured CD4+ T cells. TCRdb redid the calling of the PCR reads with MiXCR, one entry per CDR3 protein. The sample holds some 19,000 distinct CDR3 sequences; around 52% are singletons and the top ten take less than 25%. This clonotype has only a few counts. Its antigen is unknown. The time point here: late sampling 161 to 241 days after vaccination in three convalescent patients. Described treatment: approximately nine-day PBMC culture with coronavirus spike peptide pools or control peptides (ViraFEST assay). V was clipped by 1 base and J by 0 bases, with 7 bases between them. The CDR3 has 14 amino acids. Germline V CDR1 and CDR2: DFQATT, SNEGSKA (reference sequence).

The receptor's source is a human donor who had recovered from COVID-19. The gene calls are TRBV20-1 and TRBJ1-3; D unclear. The sequences come from CD4+ T cells from blood, cultured in vitro, collected about 7 months after SARS-CoV-2 vaccination. The CDR3 region is CSARAGHSGNTIYF. The CDR3 DNA follows: TGCAGTGCTAGAGCCGGGCACTCTGGAAACACCATATATTTT.